Reported below is one TCR beta chain. V shed 2 bases and J shed 8 bases, with 6 bases lying between them. Germline V CDR1 and CDR2: MDHEN, SYDVKM. The length of the CDR3 is 11 residues. This record belongs to a study of CD8 T cells in Susac syndrome. At the level of the study: The Susac syndrome patients that were sequenced included about 6 with active disease and fewer than 10 in remission.

Random hexamers served to reverse transcribe about 0.45 to 1 ug RNA. TCRdb recomputed calls from the immunoSEQ multiplex PCR reads with MiXCR, one row per CDR3 protein. Among about 130,000 distinct CDR3 sequences listed, around 93% were seen once. The sequence came from a human donor with Susac syndrome. The sequencing input was CD8+ T cells from PBMCs. The chain recombines TRBV28 with TRBJ1-2; D unresolved. The CDR3 DNA reads as TGTGCCAGCAGTTTAGACGGGGGCTACACCTTC. It yields the protein CASSLDGGYTF.